This T cell receptor (beta chain) was captured by sequencing in a study of cytomegalovirus exposure and HLA in healthy donors. Study as a whole: The Caucasian-associated ancestry cluster held over 65% of 300 to 500 genotyped donors.

This PCR relied on a set of 60 Vbeta primers and 13 Jbeta primers. Profiled with immunoSEQ multiplex PCR; TCRdb holds only in-frame clones, not every one. The sample consists of roughly 200,000 clones, around four fifths of them appearing once. Germline CDR1 reads SGHRS; CDR2 reads YFSETQ. The CDR3 covers 13 residues. V lost 0 bases and J 3 bases, leaving 4 bases between the germline ends. This sequence originates from a man over 45 in good health and CMV-seronegative. V is TRBV5-1 and J is TRBJ1-3; D call uncertain. Sequencing was carried out using PBMCs. CDR3 in DNA: TGCGCCAGCAGCTTGGCCGGTGGAAACACCATATATTTT. It is translated as CASSLAGGNTIYF.